Listed below are T cell receptor beta chains from one sample, sequenced in a study of cytomegalovirus exposure and HLA in healthy donors. Sequencing used immunoSEQ multiplex PCR; TCRdb keeps in-frame clones, though not all of them. The sample carries approximately 120,000 clones, about 70% recorded once. The sample was PBMCs. Receptors were obtained from a woman in her thirties or forties in good health and CMV-seropositive. Each CDR3 is given with its conserved first and last residue. The D gene is left open where the match is weak. Expanded clones are given a class, and other clones once, few, many or no size at all.

>TRBV6-1|-|TRBJ2-5|-
TGTGCCATCGGCCCAGGGGGGATGCGGAAGACCCAGTACTTC
CAIGPGGMRKTQYF
>TRBV11-2|few|TRBJ2-3|-
TGTGCCAGCAGCTTCCGACAGGCAGATACGCAGTATTTT
CASSFRQADTQYF
>TRBV7-9|once|TRBJ2-1|-
TGTGCCAGCAGAACCCCGACTGGCCTGAGCTACAATGAGCAGTTCTTC
CASRTPTGLSYNEQFF
>TRBV5-1|-|TRBJ2-3|-
TGCGCCAGCAGCTTCAGCACAGACACAGATACGCAGTATTTT
CASSFSTDTDTQYF
>TRBV2|-|TRBJ1-2|TRBD1
TGTGCCAGCAGTGAAGAGGGTCGGACAGGGCGCTACGGCTACACCTTC
CASSEEGRTGRYGYTF
>TRBV5-1|-|TRBJ2-2|TRBD1
TGCGCCAGCAGCTCGATCTTACAGGGGGCCATTAGAGCCGGGGAGCTGTTTTTT
CASSSILQGAIRAGELFF
>TRBV2|few|TRBJ2-7|-
TGTGCCAGCACCCGCGGGTACGAGCAGTACTTC
CASTRGYEQYF
>TRBV7-6|-|TRBJ2-7|-
TGTGCCAGCAGCCGAGAAACTGGCGAGCAGTACTTC
CASSRETGEQYF
>TRBV1|-|TRBJ2-5|-
TGCACCAGCAGCCTGATTAGCGGGGGGCGAGAGACCCAGTACTTC
CTSSLISGGRETQYF
>TRBV15|-|TRBJ2-3|TRBD2
TGTGCCACCACGCGGGGACAGCGGGGGGGTCGAGATACGCAGTATTTT
CATTRGQRGGRDTQYF
>TRBV5-1|-|TRBJ1-1|-
TGCGCCAGCAGCCCCCCCGCAGGGGCGCCGTGGACTGAAGCTTTCTTT
CASSPPAGAPWTEAFF